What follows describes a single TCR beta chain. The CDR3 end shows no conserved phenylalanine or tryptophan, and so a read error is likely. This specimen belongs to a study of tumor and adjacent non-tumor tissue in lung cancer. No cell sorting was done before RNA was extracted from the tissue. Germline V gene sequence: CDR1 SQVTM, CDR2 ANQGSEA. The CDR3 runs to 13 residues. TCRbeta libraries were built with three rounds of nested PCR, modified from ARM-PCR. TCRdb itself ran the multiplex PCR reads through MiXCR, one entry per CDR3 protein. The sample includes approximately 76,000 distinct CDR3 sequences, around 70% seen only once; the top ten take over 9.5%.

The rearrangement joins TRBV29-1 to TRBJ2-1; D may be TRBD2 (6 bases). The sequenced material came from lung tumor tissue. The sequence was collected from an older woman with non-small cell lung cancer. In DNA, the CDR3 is TGCAACGCTCGACTAGATTCGGTCAATGAGCAGTTCCTC. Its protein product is CNARLDSVNEQFL.